This TCR beta chain was identified during a study of shared clonotypes between healthy human individuals. Study-level background: CD8 memory received one plate per donor, CD8 naive two, CD4 memory three and CD4 naive three. Study-wide results and caveats: For naive CD4 cells, roughly 5% of clonotypes were shared across a handful of donors.

Using immunoSEQ multiplex PCR, the repertoire was profiled, and TCRdb retains in-frame clones only, with some absent. The sample consists of millions of clones, over 90% of them appearing once. V dropped 7 bases and J dropped 0 bases, with 10 bases sitting between them. Germline values: CDR1 LNHDA, CDR2 SQIVND (reference sequence). The CDR3 spans 14 residues. This clone was seen just once. Its antigen is not known. The sample was naive CD4+ T cells from PBMCs. Subset meaning: CD45RA+ positively selected. The rearrangement links TRBV19 to TRBJ1-5; D remains unclear. The sequence was obtained from a man between 18 and 35 years old in good health. Some clones in this sample may be carry-over from other donors' samples. DNA for the CDR3: TGTGCCAGTATTGTCGTCTATAGCAATCAGCCCCAGCATTTT. Translated: CASIVVYSNQPQHF. The entire variable domain, with the rest obtained from reference TRBV19 and TRBJ1-5, is as follows: DGGITQSPKYLFRKEGQNVTLSCEQNLNHDAMYWYRQDPGQGLRLIYYSQIVNDFQKGDIAEGYSVSREKKESFPLTVTSAQKNPTAFYLCASIVVYSNQPQHFGDGTRLSIL.